The clone carrying this T cell receptor beta chain has ten or more counts. These data are taken from a study of blood T cell repertoires in COVID-19. Clones were read by immunoSEQ multiplex PCR, and TCRdb kept only the in-frame ones, dropping some. The sample has about 120,000 clones, 65% to 80% seen once. Germline CDR1 and CDR2: SGHTS and YDEGEE. The length of the CDR3 is 15 residues. V lost 2 bases and J lost 2, with 8 bases in between. The clonotype was recovered from a woman in her sixties with acute or convalescent COVID-19. The sequencing sample was made of peripheral blood. This chain uses TRBV5-8 with TRBJ1-6; maybe TRBD1 (6 bases). The CDR3 here is CASSLRTAYNSPLHF. CDR3 sequence (DNA): TGTGCCAGCAGCTTACGGACAGCCTATAATTCACCCCTCCACTTT.